Here is one TCR beta chain with its context. 60 Vbeta and 13 Jbeta primers were used in PCR. The protocol was immunoSEQ multiplex PCR, while the TCRdb copy is restricted to in-frame clones and leaves out a portion. The sample records approximately 120,000 clones, around 80% being singletons. These data come from a study of cytomegalovirus exposure and HLA in healthy donors. Study as a whole: Earlier, 117 million unique TCR beta sequences were recovered from roughly 180 million T cells by an analysis.

Sequences were obtained from PBMCs. The origin of this receptor is a woman in her 30s in good health and CMV-seronegative.

The CDR3 DNA reads as TGTGCCAGCAGGGGCCAGCGGATCACAGATACGCAGTATTTT. This sequence encodes CASRGQRITDTQYF. The gene calls are TRBV2 and TRBJ2-3, with a weak D call TRBD2 (5 bases). The CDR3 loop spans 14 amino acids. Germline V gene lookup returns CDR1 SNHLY and CDR2 FYNNEI. Deletions cut 6 bases from V and 2 bases from J, with 12 bases between.